This TCR beta chain was sequenced during a study of CD8 T cells in ankylosing spondylitis. Study results and limitations: There was a TCR beta motif, made of several highly homologous variants, that appeared characteristic of ankylosing spondylitis blood. With a CD8+ phenotype, disease-linked clones were relatively rare in peripheral blood. Within matched ankylosing spondylitis synovial fluid, disease-linked clones were reportedly significantly enriched.

Germline-derived CDR1 and CDR2 are MDHEN and SYDVKM. This CDR3 has 14 amino acids. The trim removed 7 bases at V and 7 bases at J, leaving 10 bases unmatched. This clonotype was detected many times. Its antigen is as yet unknown. Molecular-barcoded quantitative 5'-RACE produced these TCR beta libraries. TCRdb recomputed calls from the 5' RACE reads with MiXCR, one row per CDR3 protein. Among 100,000 to 150,000 distinct CDR3 sequences listed, about an eighth were seen once. V gene TRBV28 combines with J gene TRBJ2-7; 10 bases map to TRBD2. The source material was blood, either unsorted or a sorted T cell fraction (not recorded which). This TCR derives from a female donor with ankylosing spondylitis or in good health (not recorded which). The CDR3 spells CASTKGTSVEEQYF. The CDR3 region has the DNA TGTGCCAGCACCAAAGGGACTAGCGTAGAGGAGCAGTACTTC.